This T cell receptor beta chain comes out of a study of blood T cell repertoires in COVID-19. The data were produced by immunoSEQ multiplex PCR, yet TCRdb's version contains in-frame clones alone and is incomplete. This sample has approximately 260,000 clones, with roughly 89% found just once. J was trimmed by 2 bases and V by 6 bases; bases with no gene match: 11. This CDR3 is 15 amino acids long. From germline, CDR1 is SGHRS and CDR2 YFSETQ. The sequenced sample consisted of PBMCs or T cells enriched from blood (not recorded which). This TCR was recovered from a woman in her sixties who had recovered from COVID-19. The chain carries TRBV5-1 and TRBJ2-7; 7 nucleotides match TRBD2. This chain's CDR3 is CASITSGRGTYEQYF. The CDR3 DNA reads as TGCGCCAGCATTACCAGCGGGCGGGGGACCTACGAGCAGTACTTC.